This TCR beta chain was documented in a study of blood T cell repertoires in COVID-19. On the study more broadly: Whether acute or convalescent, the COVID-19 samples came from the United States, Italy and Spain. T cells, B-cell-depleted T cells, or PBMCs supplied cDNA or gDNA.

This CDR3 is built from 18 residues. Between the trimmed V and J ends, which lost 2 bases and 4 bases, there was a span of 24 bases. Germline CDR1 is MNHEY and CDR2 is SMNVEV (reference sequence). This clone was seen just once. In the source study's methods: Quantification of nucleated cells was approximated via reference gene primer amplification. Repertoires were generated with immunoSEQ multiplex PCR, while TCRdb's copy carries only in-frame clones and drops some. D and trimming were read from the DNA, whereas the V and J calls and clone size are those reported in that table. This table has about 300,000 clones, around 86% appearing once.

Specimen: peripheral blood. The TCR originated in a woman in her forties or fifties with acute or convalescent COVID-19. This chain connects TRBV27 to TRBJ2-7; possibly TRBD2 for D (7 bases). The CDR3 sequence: CASSLMGPRGARRYEQYF. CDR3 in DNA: TGTGCCAGCAGTTTAATGGGGCCTCGGGGGGCCCGGCGATACGAGCAGTACTTC.